One sample yielded the 28 T cell receptor beta chains listed below, sequenced in a study of blood T cell repertoires in COVID-19. Generated by immunoSEQ multiplex PCR, the TCRdb table keeps only in-frame clones and is missing some. The sample consists of tens of thousands of clones, roughly 89% of them appearing once. The source material was peripheral blood. Receptor source: a human donor in a cohort sampled during active COVID-19.

The chain joins TRBV18 to TRBJ2-7, with D hard to call. V was cut by 3 bases and J by 5 bases, with 8 bases left in between. The CDR3 sequence is 12 residues long. From germline, CDR1 is KGHSH and CDR2 LQKENI. DNA of the CDR3: TGTGCCAGCTCACCGGGCCGGAACGAGCAGTACTTC. This sequence encodes CASSPGRNEQYF.

This chain links TRBV30 with TRBJ2-2; TRBD1 might be the D (5 bases). Looked up from germline, CDR1 is GTSNPN and CDR2 is SVGIG (reference sequence). The CDR3 contains 16 residues. V shed 1 base and J shed 2 bases, with 14 bases lying between them. The CDR3 nucleotides read TGTGCCTGGAGTGCAGGGTCCCAGGCAAACACCGGGGAGCTGTTTTTT. Its translation: CAWSAGSQANTGELFF.

This chain joins TRBV21-1 and TRBJ1-1. TRBV21-1 is classified as a pseudogene. This CDR3 spans 13 amino acids. This CDR3 is CASTEGGAVGAFF. The CDR3 DNA follows: TGTGCCAGCACCGAGGGGGGGGCGGTAGGAGCTTTCTTT.

V and J are TRBV11-2 and TRBJ1-2; no firm D call. Germline CDR1 and CDR2: SGHAT and FQNNGV. CDR3 size: 12 residues. The ends were cut back, 1 base at V and 7 bases at J, with 7 bases in the middle. The CDR3 loop is CASSLVGGGYTF. In DNA form, the CDR3 reads TGTGCCAGCAGCTTAGTAGGAGGTGGCTACACCTTC.

J is TRBJ2-2 and V is TRBV23-1; 8 nucleotides align to TRBD1. TRBV23-1 is an ORF, with its function uncertain. The CDR3 covers 17 residues. J gave up 1 base and V 3 bases, and 7 bases lay outside the gene matches. CDR3 in DNA: TGCGCCAGCAGTCATCTCTCCGGGACAGGGAACACCGGGGAGCTGTTTTTT. Encoded protein: CASSHLSGTGNTGELFF.

The V gene is TRBV19, the J gene TRBJ2-7; 7 bases map to TRBD1. The V and J ends lost 5 bases and 3 bases, in that order; junction bases with no gene match: 7. In germline, CDR1 is LNHDA, CDR2 SQIVND (reference sequence). The CDR3 sequence is 14 residues long. The DNA of the CDR3 is TGTGCCAGTAGTCTAAAACAGGGGAGCTACGAGCAGTACTTC. Translated: CASSLKQGSYEQYF.

The chain carries TRBV11-3 and TRBJ2-1; 9 nucleotides line up with TRBD2. Per the germline V gene, CDR1 is SGHNT and CDR2 is YENEEA. The CDR3 loop spans 15 amino acids. V was pared by 5 bases and J by 4 bases, with 6 bases of the junction left unmatched. This CDR3 reads CASSPRLAAYNEQFF. Written as DNA, the CDR3 is TGTGCCAGCAGCCCAAGACTAGCGGCATACAATGAGCAGTTCTTC.

The V call is TRBV11-2, the J call TRBJ2-5; D is unresolved. V was shortened by 1 base and J by 5 bases, with 5 bases between the two germline ends. CDR1 SGHAT and CDR2 FQNNGV come from the germline V gene. The length of the CDR3 is 12 residues. CDR3 DNA: TGTGCCAGCAGCTTAGGTTCGGAGACCCAGTACTTC. Translation: CASSLGSETQYF. Supplemented by reference TRBV11-2 and TRBJ2-5, the full variable domain reads EAGVAQSPRYKIIEKRQSVAFWCNPISGHATLYWYQQILGQGPKLLIQFQNNGVVDDSQLPKDRFSAERLKGVDSTLKIQPAKLEDSAVYLCASSLGSETQYFGPGTRLLVL.

This sequence joins TRBV2 and TRBJ2-5; 9 bases fit TRBD2. CDR1 is SNHLY, CDR2 FYNNEI, per germline. This CDR3 spans 15 amino acids. V lost 3 bases to trimming and J lost 1 base; unmatched junction nucleotides: 3. CDR3 loop: CASSDSRGGQETQYF. CDR3 in DNA: TGTGCCAGCAGTGATTCGCGGGGGGGCCAAGAGACCCAGTACTTC.

The chain couples TRBV7-8 to TRBJ2-2, with 9 bases matching TRBD1. V shed 1 base and J 6 bases; nucleotides not matched to a gene: 9. The CDR3 contains 17 residues. Germline lookup yields CDR1 SGHVS and CDR2 FQNEAQ. In nucleotides, the CDR3 is TGTGCCAGCAGCTTAGAACAGGGGGCTGGGGTGTCCGGGGAGCTGTTTTTT. Translating it yields CASSLEQGAGVSGELFF.

The chain has TRBV27 and TRBJ1-4; maybe TRBD1 (5 bases). The ends were cut back, 1 base at V and 6 bases at J, with 18 bases in the middle. This CDR3 spans 17 amino acids. Germline CDR1 is MNHEY and CDR2 is SMNVEV (reference sequence). CDR3 DNA: TGTGCCAGCAGTTTATTAGGACCCCGGGGCGGGGATGAAAAACTGTTTTTT. Translating gives CASSLLGPRGGDEKLFF.

This chain connects TRBV4-2 to TRBJ2-5; no clear D gene. The CDR3 contains 13 residues. Trimming took off 0 bases at V and 7 bases at J, with 9 bases between the two ends. Germline V gene data show CDR1 as LGHNA and CDR2 as YNFKEQ. The CDR3 loop is CASSQDRSGTQYF. The CDR3 DNA reads TGTGCCAGCAGCCAAGATCGTTCAGGGACCCAGTACTTC.

The chain recombines TRBV7-8 with TRBJ2-5; the match to TRBD1 covers 8 bases. Germline values: CDR1 SGHVS, CDR2 FQNEAQ. The J segment lost 5 bases and the V segment lost 4 bases, leaving 9 bases of the junction unmatched. This CDR3 spans 15 amino acids. The DNA of the CDR3 is TGTGCCAGCAGCTCGGGACAGGATAATAGGGAGACCCAGTACTTC. The encoded protein is CASSSGQDNRETQYF.

Only one count was recorded for this clone. This chain uses TRBV9 with TRBJ2-1; 13 bases line up with TRBD2. This CDR3 spans 16 amino acids. Germline CDR1 and CDR2: SGDLS and YYNGEE. V was clipped by 3 bases and J by 5 bases; unmatched bases: 5. The CDR3 nucleotides read TGTGCCAGCAGCGCCTACACTAGCGGGGGGGACAATGAGCAGTTCTTC. Translated, it gives CASSAYTSGGDNEQFF.

This chain joins TRBV7-8 and TRBJ1-1; no reliable D call. V dropped 0 bases and J dropped 2 bases, with 7 bases sitting between them. Per germline, CDR1 SGHVS and CDR2 FQNEAQ. There are 14 residues in the CDR3. For the CDR3, the DNA is TGTGCCAGCAGCTTAGCGTCAGATAACACTGAAGCTTTCTTT. It is translated as CASSLASDNTEAFF.

This chain uses TRBV9 with TRBJ1-2; D unclear. V lost 1 base and J lost 7, with 11 bases in between. CDR1 SGDLS and CDR2 YYNGEE come from the germline V gene. The CDR3 is 13 amino acids. CDR3 region: CASSVINEGGYTF. CDR3 nucleotide sequence: TGTGCCAGCAGCGTAATCAACGAGGGTGGCTACACCTTC.

The chain couples TRBV5-1 to TRBJ2-1, with TRBD2 identical over 12 bases. The V segment lost 6 bases and the J segment 7 bases; nucleotides outside the gene matches: 8. This CDR3 has 15 residues. CDR1 SGHRS and CDR2 YFSETQ come from the germline V gene. The CDR3 DNA is TGCGCCAGCACCAAGGCAACTAGCGGGGGGAATGAGCAGTTCTTC. This translates into CASTKATSGGNEQFF.

J is TRBJ1-4 and V is TRBV19; D is uncertain. Germline CDR1 is LNHDA and CDR2 is SQIVND (reference sequence). This CDR3 contains 9 residues. The CDR3: CERLVKLFF. CDR3 DNA sequence: TGTGAAAGATTAGTAAAACTGTTTTTT.

This clone came up once. This chain links TRBV6-1 with TRBJ2-3; TRBD1 agrees at 9 bases. This CDR3 has 17 amino acids. From germline, CDR1 is MNHNS and CDR2 SASEGT. The junction had 11 bases not matched to a gene; V was cut back by 2 bases and J by 5 bases. In DNA, the CDR3 is TGTGCCAGCAGTGAACTGTGGGACAGGGAATTTCGAGATACGCAGTATTTT. Protein product: CASSELWDREFRDTQYF.

The count of this clone is one. The rearrangement joins TRBV29-1 to TRBJ1-5; 9 bases line up with TRBD1. Germline V gene sequence: CDR1 SQVTM, CDR2 ANQGSEA. The CDR3 runs 14 residues. V lost 4 bases and J lost 6; bases outside the gene matches: 7. The CDR3 nucleotides are TGCAGCGTTGCGGACAGGGGTGGTTCTCAGCCCCAGCATTTT. This gives the protein CSVADRGGSQPQHF. Looking up the rest from reference TRBV29-1 and TRBJ1-5 gives the full variable domain: SAVISQKPSRDICQRGTSLTIQCQVDSQVTMMFWYRQQPGQSLTLIATANQGSEATYESGFVIDKFPISRPNLTFSTLTVSNMSPEDSSIYLCSVADRGGSQPQHFGDGTRLSIL.

This clone was counted only a few times. This chain connects TRBV10-3 to TRBJ1-5; a weak D match, TRBD1 (6 bases). Per germline, CDR1 ENHRY and CDR2 SYGVKD. There are 14 residues in the CDR3. Trimming left V 2 bases short and J 5 bases short, with 10 bases between. The DNA of the CDR3 is TGTGCCATCAGTGAGAGGGGGGGCGATCAGCCCCAGCATTTT. It codes for CAISERGGDQPQHF.

V usage is TRBV2 and J usage is TRBJ1-2; D unresolved. V was clipped by 10 bases and J by 5 bases, with 20 bases between them. In germline, CDR1 is SNHLY, CDR2 FYNNEI. The CDR3 sequence is 14 residues long. The CDR3 DNA follows: TGTGCCACCATTGTGGCAGACCGGGAATATGGCTACACCTTC. Translating gives CATIVADREYGYTF.

The CDR3 nucleotides read TGTGCCAGCAGCCAAGAATCGTCTAGCGGGATCCCCTACAATGAGCAGTTCTTC. This encodes CASSQESSSGIPYNEQFF. The V and J genes are TRBV3-1 (or the pseudogene TRBV3-2) and TRBJ2-1; 9 bases are shared with TRBD2. Germline trimming cut 0 bases from V and 2 bases from J; bases unmatched to any gene: 8. Germline CDR1 is LGHDT and CDR2 is YNNKEL (reference sequence). The CDR3 contains 18 residues.

The chain carries TRBV7-3 and TRBJ2-7; TRBD1 matches at 9 bases. Germline assignment: CDR1 SGHTA and CDR2 FQGTGA. Trimming took 1 base from V and 3 from J; bases not matched to a gene: 4. The CDR3 extends over 15 amino acids. The CDR3 loop reads CASSLMPGQGYEQYF. In nucleotides, the CDR3 is TGTGCCAGCAGCTTAATGCCGGGACAGGGCTACGAGCAGTACTTC.

This clone was observed a few times. V is TRBV9 and J is TRBJ1-6; D gene unclear. From germline, CDR1 is SGDLS and CDR2 YYNGEE. V lost 1 base to trimming and J lost 4 bases, with 3 bases between them. The length of the CDR3 is 13 residues. The CDR3 sequence: CASSVSYNSPLHF. In DNA form, the CDR3 reads TGTGCCAGCAGCGTATCGTATAATTCACCCCTCCACTTT.

The V call is TRBV5-1, the J call TRBJ1-6; D gene uncertain. The CDR3 length is 15 residues. The V and J ends lost 0 bases and 9 bases respectively, with 13 bases between them. The V gene's germline CDR1 is SGHRS and CDR2 YFSETQ. The CDR3 DNA reads as TGCGCCAGCAGCTTGGATACAGCTGTAGGTTCACCCCTCCACTTT. Translated, it gives CASSLDTAVGSPLHF.

The chain combines TRBV12-3 or TRBV12-4 with TRBJ1-2, with unresolved D. Trimming left V 8 bases short and J 4 bases short, with 14 bases between. The CDR3 consists of 13 residues. CDR3 in DNA: TGTGCCAGCGGCAGAGGGATCGGCTATGGCTACACCTTC. As protein: CASGRGIGYGYTF.

A single count supports this clone. The chain employs TRBV30 and TRBJ1-2; 8 nucleotides agree with TRBD1. This CDR3 is 14 amino acids long. The germline V gene encodes CDR1 GTSNPN and CDR2 SVGIG (reference sequence). Germline trimming cut 8 bases from V and 7 bases from J; bases unmatched to any gene: 15. CDR3 sequence: CASRQGARSVGYTF. CDR3 sequence (DNA): TGTGCCAGTCGCCAGGGGGCGAGGAGCGTTGGCTACACCTTC.